This T cell receptor beta chain was observed in a study of shared clonotypes between healthy human individuals. At the level of the study: Donors had three CD4 naive, three CD4 memory, two CD8 naive and one CD8 memory plate apiece.

Every subset's genomic DNA went evenly onto several immunoSEQ plates. Assay: immunoSEQ multiplex PCR; the TCRdb copy retains only in-frame clones and omits some. The sample shows under 650,000 clones, 90% to 97% of them seen only once. Division of CD4+ cells produced a CD45RA+ naive subset and a CD45RA-negative memory subset. Input material: naive CD4+ T cells sorted from blood. The subset: CD45RA+ positively selected. The sequence came from a woman aged 25 to 39 in good health.

Here the CDR3 DNA reads TGTGCCAGCAGCTTGGTGTTTAGCGGGGATTACGAGCAGTACTTC. It translates to CASSLVFSGDYEQYF. This rearrangement joins TRBV5-4 to TRBJ2-7, with TRBD2 matching 8 bases. With V trimmed by 0 bases and J by 4 bases, 6 bases remained unmatched. The CDR3 length is 15 residues. CDR1 SGHNT and CDR2 YYREEE come from the germline V gene (reference sequence).